Listed here are 30 T cell receptor beta chains from one sample, sequenced in a study of blood T cells in healthy people across ages. Through a sample-barcoded 5' primer and a J-beta primer mix, a second PCR was run for roughly 7 to 11 cycles. In TCRdb, the 5' RACE reads were re-called with MiXCR into one record per CDR3 protein. The sample shows around 900,000 distinct CDR3 sequences, about 28% of them seen only once. The sequenced material came from blood. These TCRs come from a woman older than 75 in good health.

The chain links TRBV7-2 to TRBJ2-7, with no clear D. Trimming took off 5 bases at V and 5 bases at J, with 16 bases between the two ends. This CDR3 has 14 amino acids. The germline gives CDR1 SGHTA, CDR2 FQGNSA. In DNA, the CDR3 is TGTGCCAGCAGCCCCCGAATTAGGTACAACGAGCAGTACTTC. It specifies CASSPRIRYNEQYF.

This clonotype was observed a few times. Just one base apart from a much larger clone, this may be a read error. V and J are TRBV6-2 or TRBV6-3 and TRBJ2-7; D is possibly TRBD1 (5 bases). Germline CDR1 MNHEY, CDR2 SVGEGT. The CDR3 length is 12 residues. Trimming removed 6 bases from V and 7 bases from J, with 13 bases in between. CDR3 sequence reads: CASRPGADEQYF. The CDR3 bases are TGTGCCAGCAGGCCTGGGGCCGATGAGCAGTACTTC.

About this clonotype itself: A single base separates this from a much larger clone, so it may be a read error. The chain has TRBV6-2 or TRBV6-3 and TRBJ2-1; 8 bases agree with TRBD2. The J call is doubtful: the DNA matches TRBJ2-7 better. This CDR3 spans 15 amino acids. Germline loops: CDR1 MNHEY, CDR2 SVGEGT. The CDR3 here is CASRRGGSSYNEQYF. Written as DNA, the CDR3 is TGTGCCAGCAGACGCGGGGGGAGCTCCTACAATGAGCAGTACTTC.

This clonotype occurred a few times. The chain recombines TRBV27 with TRBJ1-1; possibly TRBD1 for D (6 bases). The V and J ends lost 6 bases and 0 bases respectively, with 20 bases between them. This CDR3 has 17 amino acids. Germline assignment: CDR1 MNHEY and CDR2 SMNVEV (reference sequence). The CDR3 region has the DNA TGTGCCAGCAGCCGAGACGGGGGCGCGTTCATGAACACTGAAGCTTTCTTT. Translation: CASSRDGGAFMNTEAFF.

On this clonotype itself: A read error may explain this, as a much larger clone is one base away. V is TRBV5-1 and J is TRBJ2-5, with D tentatively TRBD2 (6 bases). Trimming left V 0 bases short and J 11 bases short, with 23 bases between. The V gene's germline CDR1 is SGHRS and CDR2 YFSETQ. There are 16 residues in the CDR3. The CDR3 region is CASSLASSREWGEQYF. In DNA form, the CDR3 reads TGCGCCAGCAGCTTGGCTTCATCCCGGGAATGGGGGGAGCAGTACTTC.

Details on this clonotype: This may arise from a read error, as a much more abundant clone is one base away. The rearrangement joins TRBV5-1 to TRBJ2-5; 9 nucleotides match TRBD1. The V and J ends lost 4 bases and 11 bases, in that order; junction bases with no gene match: 15. CDR1 and CDR2 from the germline V gene are SGHRS and YFSETQ. CDR3 size: 15 residues. CDR3 sequence reads: CASSPRDRVHNEQYF. CDR3 nucleotide sequence: TGCGCCAGCAGCCCCCGGGACAGGGTCCACAATGAGCAGTACTTC. Looking up the rest from reference TRBV5-1 and TRBJ2-5 gives the full variable domain: KAGVTQTPRYLIKTRGQQVTLSCSPISGHRSVSWYQQTPGQGLQFLFEYFSETQRNKGNFPGRFSGRQFSNSRSEMNVSTLELGDSALYLCASSPRDRVHNEQYFGPGTRLLVL.

The chain links TRBV21-1 to TRBJ2-7; TRBD2, as called in the table, went unchecked against the DNA. TRBV21-1 is a pseudogene locus. CDR3 size: 15 residues. CDR3 region: CASNSPQWVSYEQYF. The CDR3 nucleotides are TGTGCCAGCAACTCCCCTCAGTGGGTCTCCTACGAGCAGTACTTC.

The chain is built from TRBV3-1 and TRBJ2-1; TRBD1 agrees at 8 bases. Per the germline V gene, CDR1 is LGHDT and CDR2 is YNNKEL (reference sequence). The ends lost 0 bases at V and 12 bases at J; junction bases unmatched: 13. This CDR3 has 16 residues. CDR3 sequence (DNA): TGTGCCAGCAGCCAAGATTTTGCGGCAGGGGGCATTGGGCAGTTCTTC. Amino acid sequence: CASSQDFAAGGIGQFF.

This clonotype was counted many times. This chain uses TRBV5-1 with TRBJ2-1; a possible D gene is TRBD1 (5 bases). The CDR3 contains 18 residues. Germline V gene data show CDR1 as SGHRS and CDR2 as YFSETQ. The V and J ends lost 3 bases and 3 bases respectively, with 22 bases between them. The CDR3 region is CASSSEAWGPINYNEQFF. CDR3 nucleotide sequence: TGCGCCAGCAGCTCTGAGGCGTGGGGCCCGATCAACTACAATGAGCAGTTCTTC.

At least ten counts were recorded for this clonotype. The chain is built from TRBV12-3 or TRBV12-4 and TRBJ2-1, with unresolved D. The CDR3 sequence is 15 residues long. CDR3 sequence reads: CATLAPRVPYNEQFF. The CDR3 region has the DNA TGTGCGACCTTAGCACCGCGTGTACCGTACAATGAGCAGTTCTTC.

There are many counts of this clonotype. The chain carries TRBV7-2 and TRBJ2-3; D might be TRBD1 (5 bases). The CDR3 has 15 residues. CDR1 and CDR2 (germline): SGHTA, FQGNSA. Deletions cut 4 bases from V and 0 bases from J, with 11 bases between. CDR3 residues: CASSSTGYSTDTQYF. The CDR3 DNA follows: TGTGCCAGCAGCTCAACAGGTTATAGCACAGATACGCAGTATTTT.

In regard to this clonotype: Being one base from a much bigger clone, this may be a read error. The V call is TRBV4-3, the J call TRBJ2-1, with 7 nucleotides matching TRBD2. TRBJ2-7 explains the end of the DNA better; the J call may be wrong. Germline V CDR1 and CDR2: LGHNA, YSLEER. The CDR3 is 15 amino acids. The CDR3 is CASSQGGGGYNEQYF. The CDR3 nucleotides read TGCGCCAGCAGCCAAGGGGGCGGGGGATACAATGAGCAGTACTTC.

This clonotype was recorded many times. The chain recombines TRBV7-9 with TRBJ1-1, with 10 bases fitting TRBD1. In germline, CDR1 is SEHNR, CDR2 FQNEAQ (reference sequence). V trimming: 5 bases; J trimming: 2 bases; junction bases outside the gene matches: 5. CDR3 length: 15 amino acids. The chain's CDR3 is CASSGRDRGNTEAFF. CDR3 nucleotide sequence: TGTGCCAGCAGCGGGAGGGACAGGGGAAACACTGAAGCTTTCTTT.

The sample holds a few counts of this clonotype. The rearrangement uses TRBV27 and TRBJ1-5; TRBD1 matches 9 bases. The CDR3 sequence is 15 residues long. Losses at the gene ends were 6 bases for V and 7 bases for J; bases not matched to a gene: 10. CDR1 and CDR2 (germline): MNHEY, SMNVEV (reference sequence). DNA for the CDR3: TGTGCCAGCAGCCGGACAGGGGACGTCACACAGCCCCAGCATTTT. It translates to CASSRTGDVTQPQHF.

The chain is built from TRBV29-1 and TRBJ2-4; D is undetermined. V lost 4 bases and J lost 0, with 13 bases in between. The germline CDR1 and CDR2 sequences are SQVTM and ANQGSEA. The CDR3 totals 15 residues. The CDR3 here is CSVVVGSEAKNIQYF. The DNA of the CDR3 is TGCAGCGTTGTAGTGGGCAGTGAAGCCAAAAACATTCAGTACTTC.

This clonotype was detected only a few times. The chain joins TRBV10-3 to TRBJ2-1, with TRBD2 matching over 15 bases. Germline V gene lookup returns CDR1 ENHRY and CDR2 SYGVKD. With V trimmed by 5 bases and J by 6 bases, 2 bases remained unmatched. This CDR3 is built from 15 residues. The CDR3 DNA sequence: TGTGCCATCAGTCTGGGACTAGCGGGAGGCAATGAGCAGTTCTTC. Protein product: CAISLGLAGGNEQFF.

This clonotype was recorded at least ten times. This chain joins TRBV28 and TRBJ2-1, with 14 bases that match TRBD2. The CDR3 has 17 amino acids. CDR1 MDHEN and CDR2 SYDVKM come from the germline V gene. V was clipped by 4 bases and J by 4 bases; unmatched bases: 6. CDR3: CASSSLTSGGAYNEQFF. The CDR3, as DNA: TGTGCCAGCAGTTCCTTGACTAGCGGGGGGGCTTACAATGAGCAGTTCTTC.

The chain has TRBV12-3 or TRBV12-4 and TRBJ2-2; TRBD1 is a possible D gene (6 bases). The CDR3 is 15 residues long. The ends were cut back, 10 bases at V and 1 base at J, with 16 bases in the middle. The CDR3 nucleotides read TGTGCCATCACTCCCAGGGGACGGAACACCGGGGAGCTGTTTTTT. This gives the protein CAITPRGRNTGELFF.

V usage is TRBV12-3 or TRBV12-4 and J usage is TRBJ2-2; D is possibly TRBD2 (5 bases). Trimming removed 8 bases from V and 4 bases from J, with 14 bases in between. This CDR3 is built from 14 residues. The DNA of the CDR3 is TGTGCCAGCTTCGAAAAGGGAGTCACCGGGGAGCTGTTTTTT. This gives the protein CASFEKGVTGELFF.

This clonotype was seen only once. One end of the junction varies from germline; a read error may be responsible. The gene calls are TRBV20-1 and TRBJ1-2; D not certain. Germline CDR1 DFQATT, CDR2 SNEGSKA (reference sequence). The CDR3 runs to 13 residues. As DNA, the CDR3 is TGCAGTGCCAGAGGTGGAGAGACATATGGCTACACCTTC. Residues: CSARGGETYGYTF.

V gene TRBV28 combines with J gene TRBJ2-2; the match to TRBD1 covers 7 bases. This CDR3 has 12 amino acids. With 5 bases clipped from V and 13 bases from J, the junction kept 7 bases outside the gene matches. Per germline, CDR1 MDHEN and CDR2 SYDVKM. Here the CDR3 reads CASSLRQGRLFF. In DNA, the CDR3 is TGTGCCAGCAGTCTAAGACAGGGTAGGCTGTTTTTT.

This clonotype occurred many times. The V call is TRBV5-1, the J call TRBJ2-7, with 8 bases that match TRBD1. The V segment lost 5 bases and the J segment 0 bases; nucleotides outside the gene matches: 4. Germline CDR1 and CDR2: SGHRS and YFSETQ. The CDR3 has 14 residues. CDR3 residues: CASRTTGGSYEQYF. CDR3 coding DNA: TGCGCCAGCAGGACAACAGGGGGCTCCTACGAGCAGTACTTC.

This clonotype was observed a handful of times. V usage is TRBV12-3 or TRBV12-4 and J usage is TRBJ1-5; TRBD1 is a possible D gene (6 bases). The germline V and J ends were trimmed by 4 bases and 2 bases, with 12 bases remaining between them. The CDR3 is 15 amino acids. CDR3 residues: CASSSRGQGNQPQHF. CDR3 coding DNA: TGTGCCAGCAGTTCCCGGGGGCAGGGCAATCAGCCCCAGCATTTT.

CDR3 loop: CASSYSSAGAHTDTQYF. CDR3 nucleotide sequence: TGTGCCAGCAGTTACTCGTCTGCGGGGGCCCACACAGATACGCAGTATTTT. The chain carries TRBV6-5 and TRBJ2-3; tentative D call: TRBD2 (7 bases). Germline V gene sequence: CDR1 MNHEY, CDR2 SVGAGI. The V gene lost 0 bases and the J gene lost 2 bases, with 15 bases spanning the gap. The CDR3 extends over 17 amino acids.

At least ten counts were recorded for this clonotype. The chain recombines TRBV12-3 or TRBV12-4 with TRBJ1-5; D may be TRBD1 (5 bases). The CDR3 length is 15 residues. The V gene lost 1 base and the J gene lost 6 bases, with 13 bases spanning the gap. The CDR3 DNA reads TGTGCCAGCAGTTTAGTTGACGGGGGAGGTCAGCCCCAGCATTTT. Translation: CASSLVDGGGQPQHF.

The rearrangement uses TRBV7-6 and TRBJ1-6, with D perhaps matching TRBD1 (5 bases). Germline assignment: CDR1 SGHVS and CDR2 FNYEAQ. The V end lost 5 bases, the J end lost 6 bases, and 20 bases lay between the germline ends. The CDR3 runs to 17 residues. CDR3 coding DNA: TGTGCCAGCAGCCCAGGGACCGCCGGCCGAACTAATTCACCCCTCCACTTT. Amino acid sequence: CASSPGTAGRTNSPLHF.

This clonotype was seen repeatedly, ten times or more. J is TRBJ2-1 and V is TRBV28; D ambiguous. Trimming took off 3 bases at V and 0 bases at J, with 9 bases between the two ends. This CDR3 contains 15 residues. Germline V gene data show CDR1 as MDHEN and CDR2 as SYDVKM. The CDR3 reads CASSFAWPSYNEQFF. The CDR3 bases are TGTGCCAGCAGTTTTGCTTGGCCCTCCTACAATGAGCAGTTCTTC.

This chain links TRBV25-1 with TRBJ2-2; D is undetermined. CDR1 and CDR2 (germline): MGHDK, SYGVNS. V lost 3 bases and J lost 7, with 9 bases in between. CDR3 size: 13 residues. CDR3 in amino acids: CASSDYIGGELFF. The CDR3 DNA is TGTGCCAGCAGTGATTACATCGGCGGGGAGCTGTTTTTT. Filled out from reference TRBV25-1 and TRBJ2-2, the complete variable domain reads EADIYQTPRYLVIGTGKKITLECSQTMGHDKMYWYQQDPGMELHLIHYSYGVNSTEKGDLSSESTVSRIRTEHFPLTLESARPSHTSQYLCASSDYIGGELFFGEGSRLTVL.

The CDR3 coding sequence is TGTGCCAGCAGTGAACGGGGGACAGGGACGGCCGGGGAGCTGTTTTTT. It specifies CASSERGTGTAGELFF. The chain joins TRBV2 to TRBJ2-2, with 9 bases that match TRBD1. The CDR3 is made up of 16 amino acids. Looked up from germline, CDR1 is SNHLY and CDR2 is FYNNEI. Trimming cost V 2 bases and J 6 bases; bases outside gene matches: 7. Variable domain in full (rest from reference TRBV2 and TRBJ2-2): EPEVTQTPSHQVTQMGQEVILRCVPISNHLYFYWYRQILGQKVEFLVSFYNNEISEKSEIFDDQFSVERPDGSNFTLKIRSTKLEDSAMYFCASSERGTGTAGELFFGEGSRLTVL.

This clonotype has just a few counts. V is TRBV30 and J is TRBJ1-4; 8 bases line up with TRBD1. There are 14 residues in the CDR3. CDR1 and CDR2 (germline): GTSNPN, SVGIG (reference sequence). Trimming removed 3 bases from V and 11 bases from J; junction bases left unmatched: 11. The CDR3: CAWRTTGGLYKLFF. The DNA of the CDR3 is TGTGCCTGGAGAACCACAGGGGGTCTGTATAAACTGTTTTTT.